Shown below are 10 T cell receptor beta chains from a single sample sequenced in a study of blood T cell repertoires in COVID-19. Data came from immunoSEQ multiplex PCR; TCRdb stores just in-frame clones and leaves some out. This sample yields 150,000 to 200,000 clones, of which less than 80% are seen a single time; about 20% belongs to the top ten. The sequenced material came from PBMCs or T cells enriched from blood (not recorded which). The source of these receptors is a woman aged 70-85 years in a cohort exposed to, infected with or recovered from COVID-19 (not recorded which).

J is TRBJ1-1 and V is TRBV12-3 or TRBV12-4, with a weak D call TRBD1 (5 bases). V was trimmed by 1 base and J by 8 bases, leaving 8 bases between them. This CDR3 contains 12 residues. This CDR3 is CASSLEQGEAFF. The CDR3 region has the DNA TGTGCCAGCAGTTTAGAGCAGGGAGAAGCTTTCTTT.

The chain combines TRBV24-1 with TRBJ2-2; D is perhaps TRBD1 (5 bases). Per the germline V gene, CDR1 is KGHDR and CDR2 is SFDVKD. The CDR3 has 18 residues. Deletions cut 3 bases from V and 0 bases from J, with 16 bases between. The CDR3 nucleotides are TGTGCCACCAGTGATGCAAGGGGCCTAACCGCGAACACCGGGGAGCTGTTTTTT. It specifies CATSDARGLTANTGELFF.

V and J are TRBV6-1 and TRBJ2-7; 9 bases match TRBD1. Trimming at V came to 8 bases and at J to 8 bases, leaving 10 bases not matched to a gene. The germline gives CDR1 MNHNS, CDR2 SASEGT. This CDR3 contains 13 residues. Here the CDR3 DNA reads TGTGCCAGCTCACAGGGGGCCCTCTTCCAGCAGTACTTC. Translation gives CASSQGALFQQYF.

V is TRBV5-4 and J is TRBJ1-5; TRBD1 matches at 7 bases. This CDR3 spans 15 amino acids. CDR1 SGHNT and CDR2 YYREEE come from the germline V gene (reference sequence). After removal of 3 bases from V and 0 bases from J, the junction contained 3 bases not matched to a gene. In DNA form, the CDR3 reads TGTGCCAGCAGCTACACAGGGGATAGCAATCAGCCCCAGCATTTT. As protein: CASSYTGDSNQPQHF.

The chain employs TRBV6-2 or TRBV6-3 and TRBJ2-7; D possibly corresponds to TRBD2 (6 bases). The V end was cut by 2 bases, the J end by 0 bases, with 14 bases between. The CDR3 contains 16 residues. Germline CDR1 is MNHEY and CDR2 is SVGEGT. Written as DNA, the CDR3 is TGTGCCAGCAGTTACAGCGGGCAGGGAAACTCCTACGAGCAGTACTTC. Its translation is CASSYSGQGNSYEQYF.

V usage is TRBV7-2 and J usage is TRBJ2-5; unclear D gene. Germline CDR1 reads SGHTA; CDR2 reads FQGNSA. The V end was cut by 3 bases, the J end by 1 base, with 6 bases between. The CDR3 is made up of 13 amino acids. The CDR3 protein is CASSLAVQETQYF. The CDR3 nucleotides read TGTGCCAGCAGCTTGGCAGTCCAAGAGACCCAGTACTTC. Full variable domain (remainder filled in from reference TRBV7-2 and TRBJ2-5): GAGVSQSPSNKVTEKGKDVELRCDPISGHTALYWYRQSLGQGLEFLIYFQGNSAPDKSGLPSDRFSAERTGGSVSTLTIQRTQQEDSAVYLCASSLAVQETQYFGPGTRLLVL.

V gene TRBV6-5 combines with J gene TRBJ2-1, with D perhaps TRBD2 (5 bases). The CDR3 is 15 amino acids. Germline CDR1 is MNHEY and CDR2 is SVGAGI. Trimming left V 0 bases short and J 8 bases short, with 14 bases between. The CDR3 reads CASSYSGVIRDEQFF. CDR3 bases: TGTGCCAGCAGTTACTCCGGGGTGATCCGTGATGAGCAGTTCTTC.

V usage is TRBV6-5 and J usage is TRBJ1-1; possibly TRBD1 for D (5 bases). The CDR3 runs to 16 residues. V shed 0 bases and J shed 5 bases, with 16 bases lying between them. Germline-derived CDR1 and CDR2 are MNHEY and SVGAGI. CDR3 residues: CASSYSRGWGDTEAFF. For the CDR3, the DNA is TGTGCCAGCAGTTACTCGAGGGGATGGGGGGATACTGAAGCTTTCTTT.

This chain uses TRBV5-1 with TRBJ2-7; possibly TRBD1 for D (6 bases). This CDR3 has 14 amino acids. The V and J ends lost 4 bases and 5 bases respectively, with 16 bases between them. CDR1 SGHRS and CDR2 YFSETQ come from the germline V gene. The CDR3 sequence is CASSPGTLGDEQYF. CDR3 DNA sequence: TGCGCCAGCAGCCCCGGGACACTTGGGGACGAGCAGTACTTC.

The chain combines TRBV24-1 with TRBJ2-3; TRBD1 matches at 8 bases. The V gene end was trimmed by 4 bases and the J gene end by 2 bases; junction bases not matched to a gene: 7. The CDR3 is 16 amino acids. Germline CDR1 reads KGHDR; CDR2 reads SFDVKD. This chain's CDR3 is CATSDLRTGHTDTQYF. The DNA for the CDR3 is TGTGCCACCAGTGACCTGCGGACAGGGCACACAGATACGCAGTATTTT.